What follows are 4 T cell receptor beta chains derived from one specimen sequenced in a study of blood T cell repertoires in COVID-19. TCRdb's copy holds only in-frame clones and misses some; the assay was immunoSEQ multiplex PCR. Among 100,000 to 150,000 clones, about 89% were seen once, and the ten largest hold around 4.2%. Material: peripheral blood. These receptors all stem from a man aged 55-75 years with COVID-19, enrolled during active disease.

CDR3 nucleotide sequence: TGTGCCAGCAGCCCCGGGACAGGGGGCCCCTACGAGCAGTACTTC. It translates to CASSPGTGGPYEQYF. The chain carries TRBV5-4 and TRBJ2-7; 12 nucleotides agree with TRBD1. This CDR3 region has 15 residues. With 4 bases clipped from V and 2 bases from J, the junction kept 4 bases outside the gene matches. Germline V CDR1 and CDR2: SGHNT, YYREEE (reference sequence). Together with reference TRBV5-4 and TRBJ2-7, the CDR3 gives the full variable domain: ETGVTQSPTHLIKTRGQQVTLRCSSQSGHNTVSWYQQALGQGPQFIFQYYREEENGRGNFPPRFSGLQFPNYSSELNVNALELDDSALYLCASSPGTGGPYEQYFGPGTRLTVT.

The rearrangement uses TRBV18 and TRBJ1-5; the D gene is possibly TRBD1 (5 bases). Per germline, CDR1 KGHSH and CDR2 LQKENI. The CDR3 is made up of 13 amino acids. V lost 3 bases, J lost 4 bases, and 7 bases lay in between. CDR3 nucleotides: TGTGCCAGCTCACCCGACAGTAATCAGCCCCAGCATTTT. Amino acids: CASSPDSNQPQHF.

The V call is TRBV5-5, the J call TRBJ1-5; D is uncertain. In germline, CDR1 is SGHKS, CDR2 YYEKEE (reference sequence). The CDR3 totals 17 residues. Trimming removed 2 bases at V and 5 bases at J, with 20 bases between. This CDR3 reads CASSFNLVSLGDQPQHF. CDR3 DNA: TGTGCCAGCAGCTTCAATTTAGTCTCGTTAGGAGATCAGCCCCAGCATTTT.

The chain carries TRBV2 and TRBJ1-6; D is unclear. This CDR3 region has 14 residues. Germline CDR1 SNHLY, CDR2 FYNNEI. V was pared by 5 bases and J by 2 bases, with 7 bases between. As DNA, the CDR3 is TGTGCCAGCAGTCGGGTCACCTATAATTCACCCCTCCACTTT. This encodes CASSRVTYNSPLHF. The full variable domain, in which reference TRBV2 and TRBJ1-6 provide the parts outside the CDR3, is EPEVTQTPSHQVTQMGQEVILRCVPISNHLYFYWYRQILGQKVEFLVSFYNNEISEKSEIFDDQFSVERPDGSNFTLKIRSTKLEDSAMYFCASSRVTYNSPLHFGNGTRLTVT.